In its sample, the clone carrying this T cell receptor beta chain was seen once. The antigen is not known. The method was immunoSEQ multiplex PCR; TCRdb's version includes in-frame clones alone and lacks a portion of them. Here the sample spans under 40,000 clones, less than 90% being singletons. The data stem from a study of OX40 agonist ivuxolimab in advanced cancers. Study as a whole: Age averaged 60 years (range about 23 to 80), and about 86% were male.

The CDR3 is made up of 17 amino acids. The germline V gene has CDR1 SGHAT and CDR2 FQNNGV. J lost 0 bases, V lost 4 bases, and 9 bases had no gene match. Points from the study as a whole: CD4+ and CD8+ T cells in blood underwent clonal expansion by week 6 at 0.1 to 3.0 mg/kg. The expanded peripheral T cells' antigen specificity was not determined.

The TCR comes from an adult with an advanced solid tumor such as melanoma, head and neck, liver or kidney cancer. The chain is built from TRBV11-2 and TRBJ2-7, with 10 bases matching TRBD2. Sequences were derived from CD4+ or CD8+ T cells sorted from blood, sampled in a trial of the OX40 agonist ivuxolimab. Written as DNA, the CDR3 is TGTGCCAGCAGCTCGACCCCGGGACTAGCGCCCTCCTACGAGCAGTACTTC. It codes for CASSSTPGLAPSYEQYF.